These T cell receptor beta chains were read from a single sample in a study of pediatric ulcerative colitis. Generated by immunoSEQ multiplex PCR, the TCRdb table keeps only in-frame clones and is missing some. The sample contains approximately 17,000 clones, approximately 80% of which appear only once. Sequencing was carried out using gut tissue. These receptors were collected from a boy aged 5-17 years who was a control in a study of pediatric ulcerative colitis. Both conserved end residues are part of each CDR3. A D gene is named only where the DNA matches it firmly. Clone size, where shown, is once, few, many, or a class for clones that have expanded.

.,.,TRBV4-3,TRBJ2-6,CASSQDVAGSGANVLTF,TGCGCCAGCAGCCAAGATGTGGCAGGCTCTGGGGCCAACGTCCTGACTTTC
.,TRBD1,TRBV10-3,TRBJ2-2,CAISSGQGGTGELFF,TGTGCCATCAGTTCGGGACAGGGGGGGACCGGGGAGCTGTTTTTT
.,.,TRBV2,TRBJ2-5,CASSDPWKTQYF,TGTGCCAGCAGTGATCCATGGAAGACCCAGTACTTC
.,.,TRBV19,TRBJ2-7,CASSESVGHSPYEQYF,TGTGCCAGTAGTGAGAGCGTCGGACACAGCCCCTACGAGCAGTACTTC
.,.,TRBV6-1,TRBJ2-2,CAGQHTNTGELFF,TGTGCCGGGCAACATACGAACACCGGGGAGCTGTTTTTT
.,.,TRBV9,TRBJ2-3,CASTGPAGDTQYF,TGTGCCAGCACGGGACCCGCGGGTGATACGCAGTATTTT
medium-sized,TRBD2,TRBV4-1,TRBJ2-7,CASSHTSEPSYEQYF,TGCGCCAGCAGCCACACTAGCGAGCCCTCCTACGAGCAGTACTTC
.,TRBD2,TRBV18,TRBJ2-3,CASSPKLAGSTDTQYF,TGTGCCAGCTCACCAAAACTAGCGGGAAGCACAGATACGCAGTATTTT
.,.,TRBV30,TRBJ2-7,CAWSAPGVFYEQYF,TGTGCCTGGAGTGCCCCAGGGGTCTTTTACGAGCAGTACTTC
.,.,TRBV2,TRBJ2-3,CASSEEWGDTQYF,TGTGCCAGCAGTGAAGAATGGGGGGATACGCAGTATTTT
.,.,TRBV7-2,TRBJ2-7,CASSLEGTTNEQYF,TGTGCCAGCAGCTTAGAGGGGACGACTAACGAGCAGTACTTC
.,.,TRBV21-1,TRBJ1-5,CASSKIVLSNQPQHF,TGTGCCAGCAGCAAAATCGTCCTTAGCAATCAGCCCCAGCATTTT
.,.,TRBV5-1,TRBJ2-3,CASTGTETQYF,TGCGCCAGCACGGGAACCGAGACGCAGTATTTT
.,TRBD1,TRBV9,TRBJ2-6,CASSADRVGLGANVLTF,TGTGCCAGCAGCGCCGACAGGGTTGGTTTAGGGGCCAACGTCCTGACTTTC
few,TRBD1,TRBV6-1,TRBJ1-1,CASSKDRGMTEAFF,TGTGCCAGCAGTAAGGACAGGGGGATGACTGAAGCTTTCTTT
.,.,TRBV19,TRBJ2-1,CASSISGRYNEQFF,TGTGCCAGTAGTATCTCCGGACGGTACAATGAGCAGTTCTTC
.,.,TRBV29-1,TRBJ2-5,CSVDGTKETQYF,TGCAGCGTTGATGGCACTAAAGAGACCCAGTACTTC
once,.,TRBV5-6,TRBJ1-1,CASSFTAARNTEAFF,TGTGCCAGCAGCTTCACGGCAGCCCGGAACACTGAAGCTTTCTTT
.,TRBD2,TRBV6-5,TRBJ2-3,CASSYLAGADTQYF,TGTGCCAGCAGTTATCTAGCGGGTGCCGATACGCAGTATTTT
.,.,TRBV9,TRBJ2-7,CASSPGSYEQYF,TGTGCCAGCAGCCCGGGAAGCTACGAGCAGTACTTC
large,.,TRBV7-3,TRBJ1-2,CASSLNSPTVYGYTF,TGTGCCAGCAGCTTAAACAGTCCAACGGTCTATGGCTACACCTTC
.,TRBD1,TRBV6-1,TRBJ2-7,CASRIDRELDEQYF,TGTGCCAGCAGAATAGACAGGGAACTCGACGAGCAGTACTTC
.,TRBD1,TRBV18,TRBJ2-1,CASSVDRESKFF,TGTGCCAGCTCGGTGGACAGGGAGAGTAAGTTCTTC
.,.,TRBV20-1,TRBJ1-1,CSASRDTEAFF,TGCAGTGCTAGCAGGGACACTGAAGCTTTCTTT
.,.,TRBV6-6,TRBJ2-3,CASTEPRSGWADTQYF,TGTGCCAGCACCGAACCTCGTTCTGGGTGGGCAGATACGCAGTATTTT
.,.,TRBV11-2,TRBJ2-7,CASSAGRANEQYF,TGTGCCAGCAGCGCGGGACGAGCCAACGAGCAGTACTTC
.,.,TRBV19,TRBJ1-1,CASSRNFQGNTEAFF,TGTGCCAGTAGTCGGAATTTTCAGGGGAACACTGAAGCTTTCTTT
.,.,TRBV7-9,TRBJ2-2,CASSSFTGELFF,TGTGCCAGCAGCTCTTTCACCGGGGAGCTGTTTTTT
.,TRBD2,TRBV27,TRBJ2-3,CASSLRPPGGLRTDTQYF,TGTGCCAGCAGTTTACGTCCCCCGGGAGGGCTTCGCACAGATACGCAGTATTTT
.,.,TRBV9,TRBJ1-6,CASSETPSYNSPLHF,TGTGCCAGCAGCGAAACCCCCTCCTATAATTCACCCCTCCACTTT
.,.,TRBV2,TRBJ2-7,CASRAPGNYEQYF,TGTGCCAGCAGGGCCCCAGGAAACTACGAGCAGTACTTC
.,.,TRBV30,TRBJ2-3,CAWSVLPTDTQYF,TGTGCCTGGAGTGTACTTCCTACAGATACGCAGTATTTT
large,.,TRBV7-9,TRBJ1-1,CASSHSSEEAFF,TGTGCCAGCAGCCACTCGTCGGAAGAAGCTTTCTTT
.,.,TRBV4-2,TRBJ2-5,CASNPTGAETQYF,TGTGCCAGCAACCCGACTGGGGCAGAGACCCAGTACTTC
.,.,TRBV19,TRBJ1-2,CASTRGRENYGYTF,TGTGCCAGTACTCGGGGGAGGGAGAACTATGGCTACACCTTC
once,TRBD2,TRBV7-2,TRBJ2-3,CASRRVAGGYLDTQYF,TGTGCCAGCAGGAGAGTAGCGGGGGGGTATTTAGATACGCAGTATTTT
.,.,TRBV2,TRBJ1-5,CASSEDGPYSNQPQHF,TGTGCCAGCAGTGAGGACGGACCCTATAGCAATCAGCCCCAGCATTTT
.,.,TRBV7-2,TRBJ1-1,CASSLGGGENTEAFF,TGTGCCAGCAGCCTCGGTGGGGGTGAGAACACTGAAGCTTTCTTT
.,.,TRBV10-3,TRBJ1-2,CAISEGSPANYGYTF,TGTGCCATCAGTGAGGGGTCCCCCGCTAACTATGGCTACACCTTC
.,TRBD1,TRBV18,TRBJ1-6,CASSPPGQADNSPLHF,TGTGCCAGCTCACCACCGGGACAGGCGGATAATTCACCCCTCCACTTT
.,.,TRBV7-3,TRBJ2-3,CASSLAVEGIDTQYF,TGTGCCAGCAGCTTAGCCGTGGAGGGAATAGATACGCAGTATTTT
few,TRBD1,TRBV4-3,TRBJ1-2,CASSQWMEGQGDYGYTF,TGCGCCAGCAGCCAATGGATGGAGGGACAGGGAGACTATGGCTACACCTTC
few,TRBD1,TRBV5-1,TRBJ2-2,CASSFGQGVPGELFF,TGCGCCAGCAGCTTCGGACAGGGAGTCCCCGGGGAGCTGTTTTTT
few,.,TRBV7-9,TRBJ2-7,CASSLTSDEQYF,TGTGCCAGCAGCTTAACCTCGGACGAGCAGTACTTC
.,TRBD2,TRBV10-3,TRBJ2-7,CALLAGEGQGPYEQYF,TGTGCCTTACTAGCGGGAGAGGGCCAGGGTCCCTACGAGCAGTACTTC
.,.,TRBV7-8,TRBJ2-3,CAGGGNTDTQYF,TGTGCCGGCGGTGGGAACACAGATACGCAGTATTTT
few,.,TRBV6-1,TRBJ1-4,CASSEWVSTNEKLFF,TGTGCCAGCAGTGAGTGGGTGTCAACTAATGAAAAACTGTTTTTT
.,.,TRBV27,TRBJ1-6,CASSFGGGGRSPLHF,TGTGCCAGCAGTTTCGGTGGTGGGGGAAGATCACCCCTCCACTTT
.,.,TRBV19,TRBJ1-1,CASRAGMLPEAFF,TGTGCCAGTAGAGCCGGGATGCTACCTGAAGCTTTCTTT
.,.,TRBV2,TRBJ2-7,CASSGVDQSYEQYF,TGTGCCAGCAGTGGAGTGGACCAGTCCTACGAGCAGTACTTC